Here is one TCR beta chain with its context. Its antigen target is currently unknown. No base quality values were provided; no much bigger clone lies one nucleotide off. Sample time point, as interpreted from the label and publication: roughly 2 years on ibrutinib. For TCR beta library preparation, roughly 2 micrograms of genomic DNA were extracted from the cryopreserved PBMCs. High-throughput TCR beta sequencing was performed on longitudinal blood samples from CLL patients receiving ibrutinib monotherapy. Patients were enrolled in a phase 2 open-label single-center ibrutinib monotherapy trial. The goal of deep resolution MiSeq sequencing was a depth between 1 in 1 million and 1 in 200,000 T cells, and coverage averaged 10x per clonotype. The immunoSEQ hsTCRB Kit was used to generate TCR beta libraries. Concerning the study's data processing: ImmunoSEQ Data Assistant and ImmunoSEQ Analyzer were used for data analysis, and V, D and J genes were assigned according to IMGT definitions. Clonality, with values ranging from 0 to 1, was calculated as one minus the normalized Shannon entropy of productive rearrangement frequencies. Public clonotype analysis was restricted to overrepresented clonotypes comprising at least 0.05% of each patient's repertoire. Some 12 age-matched healthy donor repertoires from immuneACCESS served as clonality controls. This is the immuneACCESS table as TCRdb keeps it, with only in-frame sequences that have V and J called. A part of the clones is gone; compared with another copy, unresolved V genes explain less than half, and the rest is unexplained. D and trimming come from the DNA, and the V and J calls and clone size come from that table. This sample holds 45,000 to 70,000 clones; 55% to 70% were observed only once. The ten top clones hold approximately 20% of the sample.

The data are from a study of cytotoxic CD8 clonotypes in ibrutinib-treated CLL (dated by TCRdb to about 2021). Regarding the study in general: The cohort included some 14 treatment-naive and 11 relapsed/refractory patients; 17 to 18 were IGHV unmutated. Cryopreserved peripheral blood mononuclear cells were obtained prior to treatment, at the time of response, and at either disease progression or sustained remission. All remission and progressive disease samples were collected while patients were still receiving ibrutinib. Partial responses were observed in 24 patients and complete responses in 2; after a median follow-up of around 68 months, remission was maintained in around 14 patients and progression was observed in roughly twelve. Of the roughly 86 people in the trial, about two dozen had longitudinal samples available. On average, each sample yielded around 270,000 productive templates and under 95,000 productive rearrangements. Samples at response were collected after a median of about 12 months of treatment, with a range of roughly 6 to 40 months. Summary of the overall study and its limitations: At ibrutinib response clonality went up, during sustained remission it held steady, and at progression it dropped back toward baseline. Baseline clonality exceeded that of age-matched healthy donors and correlated strongly with circulating CD8+ T-cell counts. Sustained-remission and progressing patients did not have matched sampling times, and lymph node repertoires were not examined. Public clonotypes were found to be uncommon and were observed to contract or remain stable during treatment; the increase in clonality was shown to reflect expansion of private clonotypes at ibrutinib response.

The receptor comes from a human donor with chronic lymphocytic leukemia. Here the sequenced sample was PBMCs, taken after 24 months of ibrutinib treatment.

The nucleotides read TGTGCCAGCAGTGCTCCCCCTTGGGGCAATGAGCAGTTCTTC. This gives the protein CASSAPPWGNEQFF. In this chain, TRBV28 is recombined with TRBJ2-1; the D gene cannot be resolved reliably. The germline V gene provides CDR1 MDHEN and CDR2 SYDVKM. V lost 5 bases and J lost 6 bases; the stretch between them is 14 bases long. The CDR3 starts with the cysteine, ends with the phenylalanine, and has 14 residues. Only the CDR3 portion is preserved as DNA: 42 bases, with reading frame beginning at the first base.